The clone carrying this T cell receptor beta chain came up a few times. Its target is unknown. Of the isolated RNA, all was reverse transcribed, and so the sequenced material was expressed TCRB transcripts. Generated by immunoSEQ multiplex PCR, the TCRdb table keeps only in-frame clones and is missing some. The table lists 300,000 to 350,000 clones, around an eighth of them singletons, with 0.015% in the top ten. The record originates from a study of beta chain features in type 1 diabetes. About the study: Regarding age, gender and cell yields, patients proved similar to healthy donors.

Study findings and constraints: Naive, central memory and regulatory TCRB repertoires appeared more similar among patients than healthy donors. PCR, the amplification step, might favor shorter templates, equally in patients and controls. For Type 1 diabetes patients, all four CD4+ subsets carried TCRB CDR3s that were moderately but significantly shorter.

The length of the CDR3 is 11 residues. In germline, CDR1 is DFQATT, CDR2 SNEGSKA (reference sequence). J is TRBJ2-5 and V is TRBV20-1, with D unclear. The clonotype comes from a woman between 18 and 29 years old with type 1 diabetes. The sample comprised naive CD4+ T cells from blood. The CDR3: CSLYIQETQYF. The CDR3 DNA reads as TGCAGCCTTTATATACAAGAGACCCAGTACTTC.